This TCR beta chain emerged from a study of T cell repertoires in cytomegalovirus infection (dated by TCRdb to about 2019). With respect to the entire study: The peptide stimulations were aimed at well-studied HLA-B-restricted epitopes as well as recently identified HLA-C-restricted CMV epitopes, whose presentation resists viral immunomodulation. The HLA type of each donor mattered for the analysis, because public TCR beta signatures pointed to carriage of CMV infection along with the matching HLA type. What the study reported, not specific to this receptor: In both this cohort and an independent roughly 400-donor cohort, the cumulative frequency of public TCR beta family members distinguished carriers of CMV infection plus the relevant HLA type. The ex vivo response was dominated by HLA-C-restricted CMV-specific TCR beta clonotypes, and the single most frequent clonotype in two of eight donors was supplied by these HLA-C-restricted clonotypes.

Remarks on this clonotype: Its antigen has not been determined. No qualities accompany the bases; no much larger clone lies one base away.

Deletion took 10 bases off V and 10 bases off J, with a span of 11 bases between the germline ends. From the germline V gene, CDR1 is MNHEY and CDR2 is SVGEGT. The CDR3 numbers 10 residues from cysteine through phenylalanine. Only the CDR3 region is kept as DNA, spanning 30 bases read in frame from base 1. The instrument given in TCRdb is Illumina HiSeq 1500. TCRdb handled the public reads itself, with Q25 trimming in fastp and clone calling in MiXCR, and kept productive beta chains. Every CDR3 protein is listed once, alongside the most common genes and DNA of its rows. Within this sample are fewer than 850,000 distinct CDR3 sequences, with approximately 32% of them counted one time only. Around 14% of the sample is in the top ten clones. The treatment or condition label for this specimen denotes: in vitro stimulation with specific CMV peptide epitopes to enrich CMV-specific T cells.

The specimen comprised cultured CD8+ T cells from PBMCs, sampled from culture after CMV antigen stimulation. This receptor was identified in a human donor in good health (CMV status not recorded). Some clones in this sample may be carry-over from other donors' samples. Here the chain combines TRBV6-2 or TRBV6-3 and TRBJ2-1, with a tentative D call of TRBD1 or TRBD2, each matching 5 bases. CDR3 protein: CATKRGEQFF. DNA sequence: TGTGCCACCAAGAGGGGAGAGCAGTTCTTC.